This entry lists 27 T cell receptor beta chains sequenced from one sample in a study of T-cell memory formation after mild COVID-19. TCRdb re-called the 5' RACE reads with MiXCR, one entry per CDR3 protein. Here the sample spans about 160,000 distinct CDR3 sequences, roughly 28% being singletons. Specimen: PBMCs or a T cell subset sorted from them (not recorded which). Source of these receptors: an adult woman who had mild COVID-19 (a few samples of this study predate the infection). Cell type and time point are not known.

This clonotype was counted only a few times. The CDR3 DNA reads TGTGCCAGCAGCCTCTCCGGGACAGGGGGGAATGAAGCTTTCTTT. Its protein product is CASSLSGTGGNEAFF. The chain combines TRBV7-2 with TRBJ1-1; TRBD1 matches 11 bases. Trimming at V came to 5 bases and at J to 7 bases, leaving 9 bases not matched to a gene. CDR3 length equals 15 residues. Germline V gene data show CDR1 as SGHTA and CDR2 as FQGNSA.

V gene TRBV7-9 combines with J gene TRBJ2-7; D gene uncertain. The germline gives CDR1 SEHNR, CDR2 FQNEAQ (reference sequence). The length of the CDR3 is 12 residues. Trimming removed 3 bases from V and 9 bases from J, with 12 bases in between. The CDR3 sequence: CASSFDRWMQYF. The CDR3 DNA is TGTGCCAGCAGCTTCGATCGATGGATGCAGTACTTC.

The chain recombines TRBV30 with TRBJ2-1; the match to TRBD2 covers 9 bases. The V gene's germline CDR1 is GTSNPN and CDR2 SVGIG (reference sequence). J gave up 7 bases and V 8 bases, and 12 bases lay outside the gene matches. The CDR3 sequence is 14 residues long. CDR3 nucleotide sequence: TGTGCCCTGGTACGGCTAGCGGGAACGAATGAGCAGTTCTTC. Its translation is CALVRLAGTNEQFF.

The chain combines TRBV9 with TRBJ1-1; no definite D call. Trimming removed 0 bases at V and 6 bases at J, with 9 bases between. In germline, CDR1 is SGDLS, CDR2 YYNGEE. CDR3 size: 13 residues. CDR3 in amino acids: CASSVGSWAEAFF. CDR3 coding DNA: TGTGCCAGCAGCGTAGGATCCTGGGCTGAAGCTTTCTTT. Supplemented by reference TRBV9 and TRBJ1-1, the full variable domain reads DSGVTQTPKHLITATGQRVTLRCSPRSGDLSVYWYQQSLDQGLQFLIQYYNGEERAKGNILERFSAQQFPDLHSELNLSSLELGDSALYFCASSVGSWAEAFFGQGTRLTVV.

This clonotype has just a few counts. The chain has TRBV20-1 and TRBJ1-2; maybe TRBD1 (5 bases). Germline-derived CDR1 and CDR2 are DFQATT and SNEGSKA (reference sequence). Deletions cut 0 bases from V and 4 bases from J, with 12 bases between. The CDR3 has 14 residues. The CDR3 sequence is CSARDQGDLYGYTF. DNA for the CDR3: TGCAGTGCTAGAGACCAGGGTGACCTCTATGGCTACACCTTC.

The V and J genes are TRBV27 and TRBJ2-1; 7 positions match TRBD2. Germline CDR1 MNHEY, CDR2 SMNVEV (reference sequence). After removal of 4 bases from V and 5 bases from J, the junction contained 17 bases not matched to a gene. This CDR3 contains 18 residues. CDR3 loop: CASSSEPPGTTTHNEQFF. Written as DNA, the CDR3 is TGTGCCAGCAGTTCTGAACCCCCCGGGACTACCACACACAATGAGCAGTTCTTC.

This clonotype was found a few times. This chain connects TRBV15 to TRBJ2-7; D possibly uses TRBD1 or TRBD2 (5 bases each). V shed 5 bases and J shed 4 bases, with 21 bases lying between them. The CDR3 spans 16 residues. CDR1 and CDR2 from the germline V gene are LNHNV and YYDKDF (reference sequence). This chain's CDR3 is CATSPRIGTSGYEQYF. The CDR3 DNA sequence: TGTGCCACCAGCCCTCGGATAGGGACCTCTGGGTACGAGCAGTACTTC.

The chain joins TRBV3-1 to TRBJ2-1, with D possibly matching TRBD1 (6 bases). Germline loops: CDR1 LGHDT, CDR2 YNNKEL (reference sequence). CDR3 length equals 14 residues. V dropped 5 bases and J dropped 2 bases, with 10 bases sitting between them. This chain's CDR3 is CASSDRQPYNEQFF. For the CDR3, the DNA is TGTGCCAGCAGCGACAGGCAGCCCTACAATGAGCAGTTCTTC.

This clonotype was observed many times. Germline and junction disagree at one end, which may indicate a read error. The rearrangement uses TRBV5-1 and TRBJ2-7; 10 nucleotides align to TRBD1. This CDR3 is 14 amino acids long. Germline values: CDR1 SGHRS, CDR2 YFSETQ. CDR3 coding DNA: TGTGCCAGCAGTTTAGGGACAGGGGCCTACGAGCAGTACTTC. Protein product: CASSLGTGAYEQYF.

This chain connects TRBV6-5 to TRBJ1-1; D is unclear. Germline V gene lookup returns CDR1 MNHEY and CDR2 SVGAGI. V shed 2 bases and J shed 11 bases, with 12 bases lying between them. This CDR3 comprises 12 residues. CDR3 nucleotide sequence: TGTGCCAGCAGTTACGAGGACGGGAGGGCTTTCTTT. It specifies CASSYEDGRAFF.

In its sample, this clonotype was seen a few times. This chain connects TRBV4-2 to TRBJ2-1; 7 bases are shared with TRBD1. In germline, CDR1 is LGHNA, CDR2 YNFKEQ. The J segment lost 6 bases and the V segment lost 1 base, leaving 3 bases of the junction unmatched. This CDR3 comprises 14 residues. The CDR3 loop is CASSQGDSFNEQFF. The CDR3 nucleotides are TGTGCCAGCAGCCAAGGGGACAGTTTCAATGAGCAGTTCTTC.

The gene calls are TRBV6-1 and TRBJ1-1, with 10 bases lining up with TRBD1. The CDR3 loop spans 12 amino acids. Unmatched junction bases numbered 4, after V lost 9 bases and J lost 6 bases. The germline V gene encodes CDR1 MNHNS and CDR2 SASEGT. CDR3 region: CASQTGGPEAFF. Written as DNA, the CDR3 is TGTGCCAGTCAGACAGGGGGCCCTGAAGCTTTCTTT.

This chain links TRBV18 with TRBJ1-3, with no clear D. Between the trimmed V and J ends, which lost 3 bases and 4 bases, there was a span of 16 bases. CDR3 length: 16 amino acids. The germline V gene has CDR1 KGHSH and CDR2 LQKENI. DNA of the CDR3: TGTGCCAGCTCACCCCTCCTGGAAAGTGACGGAAACACCATATATTTT. It yields the protein CASSPLLESDGNTIYF.

This chain connects TRBV7-2 to TRBJ1-5, with D unclear. Per the germline V gene, CDR1 is SGHTA and CDR2 is FQGNSA. The CDR3 contains 12 residues. Trimming left V 3 bases short and J 0 bases short, with 0 bases between. CDR3 protein: CASSFSNQPQHF. The CDR3 region has the DNA TGTGCCAGCAGCTTTAGCAATCAGCCCCAGCATTTT.

This chain connects TRBV19 to TRBJ2-1; the D gene could be TRBD1 or TRBD2 (5 bases each). The germline CDR1 and CDR2 sequences are LNHDA and SQIVND (reference sequence). The CDR3 length is 12 residues. V lost 1 base and J 9 bases, leaving 7 bases between the germline ends. CDR3 nucleotide sequence: TGTGCCAGTAGTATAGGTGGGACTGAGCAGTTCTTC. This codes for CASSIGGTEQFF.

The chain links TRBV7-2 to TRBJ2-1, with 8 nucleotides matching TRBD2. Germline CDR1 is SGHTA and CDR2 is FQGNSA. This CDR3 region has 17 residues. After removal of 3 bases from V and 4 bases from J, the junction contained 11 bases not matched to a gene. Here the CDR3 reads CASSFLPAGEVYNEQFF. CDR3 nucleotide sequence: TGTGCCAGCAGCTTTCTCCCAGCGGGAGAGGTATACAATGAGCAGTTCTTC.

This rearrangement joins TRBV30 to TRBJ1-6; D remains unclear. This CDR3 comprises 14 residues. The germline gives CDR1 GTSNPN, CDR2 SVGIG (reference sequence). Between the trimmed V and J ends, which lost 1 base and 2 bases, there was a span of 6 bases. In DNA form, the CDR3 reads TGTGCCTGGAGTGCGACGACCTATAATTCACCCCTCCACTTT. Protein: CAWSATTYNSPLHF.

The V and J genes are TRBV20-1 and TRBJ2-7, with D possibly being TRBD1 (7 bases). V lost 1 base, J lost 9 bases, and 16 bases lay in between. Looked up from germline, CDR1 is DFQATT and CDR2 is SNEGSKA (reference sequence). The CDR3 runs 13 residues. The CDR3 region is CSARGGTANRQYF. The DNA for the CDR3 is TGCAGTGCTAGAGGCGGGACAGCTAACCGGCAGTACTTC.

A few counts support this clonotype. V usage is TRBV7-6 and J usage is TRBJ2-7; 10 nucleotides align to TRBD2. The junction had 6 bases not matched to a gene; V was cut back by 3 bases and J by 4 bases. The CDR3 is 15 amino acids. Germline V gene lookup returns CDR1 SGHVS and CDR2 FNYEAQ. CDR3 in DNA: TGTGCCAGCAGCTTGGCTAGCGGGAGTACTTACGAGCAGTACTTC. Its protein is CASSLASGSTYEQYF.

The chain couples TRBV5-1 to TRBJ2-2, with 9 bases matching TRBD1. CDR3 size: 16 residues. The germline V gene encodes CDR1 SGHRS and CDR2 YFSETQ. The V segment lost 3 bases and the J segment 5 bases; nucleotides outside the gene matches: 8. DNA of the CDR3: TGCGCCAGCAGCTCCAAGGACAGGGGTTGGACCGGGGAGCTGTTTTTT. Translating gives CASSSKDRGWTGELFF.

In its sample, this clonotype was seen a few times. The genes are TRBV3-1 and TRBJ1-1, with 7 bases that match TRBD1. Per germline, CDR1 LGHDT and CDR2 YNNKEL (reference sequence). The V segment lost 6 bases and the J segment 5 bases; nucleotides outside the gene matches: 9. The CDR3 covers 14 residues. The chain's CDR3 is CASRKTGRDTEAFF. The DNA of the CDR3 is TGTGCCAGCAGGAAGACAGGGAGGGATACTGAAGCTTTCTTT.

CDR3 sequence (DNA): TGTGCCAGCAGCTTCTCCGGGAGGATCGCAAACACCGGGGAGCTGTTTTTT. Translation: CASSFSGRIANTGELFF. The chain employs TRBV7-9 and TRBJ2-2, with TRBD2 identical over 7 bases. V shed 3 bases and J 2 bases; nucleotides not matched to a gene: 9. Germline assignment: CDR1 SEHNR and CDR2 FQNEAQ (reference sequence). This CDR3 contains 17 residues.

This clonotype was detected a few times. The rearrangement joins TRBV4-2 to TRBJ2-3; no definite D call. Germline V gene lookup returns CDR1 LGHNA and CDR2 YNFKEQ. The V end was cut by 1 base, the J end by 7 bases, with 21 bases between. This CDR3 region has 17 residues. CDR3 in DNA: TGTGCCAGCAGCCAAGCCCCGCTGCCCTCCCGAACTCATACGCAGTATTTT. It codes for CASSQAPLPSRTHTQYF.

There are a few counts of this clonotype. The chain carries TRBV27 and TRBJ2-2, with 8 bases fitting TRBD1. The CDR3 is 15 amino acids. V dropped 6 bases and J dropped 1; count of bases not matched to a gene: 4. The germline V gene has CDR1 MNHEY and CDR2 SMNVEV (reference sequence). This CDR3 is CASRPGQGNTGELFF. CDR3 nucleotide sequence: TGTGCCAGCAGACCCGGACAGGGGAACACCGGGGAGCTGTTTTTT.

The table lists this clonotype with a count of one. As DNA, the CDR3 is TGCAGTGCTAGTCTCAGCGGCCAATCCTACGAGCAGTACTTC. Translated: CSASLSGQSYEQYF. The V and J genes are TRBV20-1 and TRBJ2-7; a weak D match, TRBD2 (5 bases). The V end lost 3 bases, the J end lost 1 base, and 13 bases lay between the germline ends. CDR3 length: 14 amino acids. The germline V gene encodes CDR1 DFQATT and CDR2 SNEGSKA (reference sequence).

The chain carries TRBV15 and TRBJ2-3, with D unresolved. The ends were cut back, 3 bases at V and 3 bases at J, with 4 bases in the middle. The CDR3 spans 12 residues. Germline V lookup: CDR1 LNHNV, CDR2 YYDKDF (reference sequence). CDR3 DNA sequence: TGTGCCACCAGCAGGGATACAGATACGCAGTATTTT. Protein sequence: CATSRDTDTQYF.

This chain connects TRBV20-1 to TRBJ1-1; D not certain. Germline CDR1 and CDR2: DFQATT and SNEGSKA (reference sequence). The CDR3 has 9 residues. With 6 bases removed from V and 7 bases from J, the gap between germline ends came to 6 bases. The CDR3 sequence is CSAPNEAFF. In DNA, the CDR3 is TGCAGTGCCCCGAATGAAGCTTTCTTT.